The clone carrying this T cell receptor (beta chain) has only a few counts. Looked up from germline, CDR1 is KGHSH and CDR2 is LQKENI. V shed 3 bases, J shed 6 bases, and the junction held 14 bases outside the gene matches. CDR3 length: 17 amino acids. Generated by immunoSEQ multiplex PCR, the TCRdb table keeps only in-frame clones and is missing some. The table lists fewer than 50,000 clones, about half of them singletons. The sample comes from a study of cytotoxic CD8 clonotypes in ibrutinib-treated CLL. The sequence was collected from a human donor with chronic lymphocytic leukemia. Sequences were derived from PBMCs, sampled after 12 months of ibrutinib treatment. The chain recombines TRBV18 with TRBJ1-2; the match to TRBD1 covers 9 bases. The CDR3 nucleotides read TGTGCCAGCTCACCGCAGACAGGGGGTGCCCTTACGGATGGCTACACCTTC. Encoded protein: CASSPQTGGALTDGYTF.